The 2 T cell receptor beta chains presented below share a single source sample, sequenced in a study of neurological immune-mediated disorders (dated by TCRdb to about 2019). The library was made by 5' RACE. The sequencer listed for this sample is Illumina HiSeq 2500. TCRdb reran the public reads through fastp at Q25 and MiXCR, keeping productive beta chains. Here each entry gathers all rows of one CDR3 protein and keeps the most common genes and DNA. Counted in this sample were roughly 74,000 distinct CDR3 sequences; roughly 5% of them appeared once. The leading ten clones occupy 7.4% of the sample. The sample consisted of PBMCs. These receptors all come from a man between 18 and 35 years old with multiple sclerosis.

In this sample, this clonotype turned up many times. V usage is TRBV20-1 and J usage is TRBJ1-1; D is ambiguous. V gave up 0 bases and J gave up 0 bases, with 5 bases separating them. The CDR3 has 13 amino acids. Germline V gene lookup returns CDR1 DFQATT and CDR2 SNEGSKA (reference sequence). The CDR3 DNA reads TGCAGTGCTAGAGAAAGGGTGAACACTGAAGCTTTCTTT. This translates into CSARERVNTEAFF.

This clonotype was picked up many times. The chain couples TRBV29-1 to TRBJ2-5; D is unresolved. V lost 4 bases and J 5 bases, leaving 11 bases between the germline ends. Looked up from germline, CDR1 is SQVTM and CDR2 is ANQGSEA. This CDR3 is 12 amino acids long. CDR3 nucleotides: TGCAGCGTTGCTGACCCCGCGGAGACCCAGTACTTC. Encoded protein: CSVADPAETQYF.